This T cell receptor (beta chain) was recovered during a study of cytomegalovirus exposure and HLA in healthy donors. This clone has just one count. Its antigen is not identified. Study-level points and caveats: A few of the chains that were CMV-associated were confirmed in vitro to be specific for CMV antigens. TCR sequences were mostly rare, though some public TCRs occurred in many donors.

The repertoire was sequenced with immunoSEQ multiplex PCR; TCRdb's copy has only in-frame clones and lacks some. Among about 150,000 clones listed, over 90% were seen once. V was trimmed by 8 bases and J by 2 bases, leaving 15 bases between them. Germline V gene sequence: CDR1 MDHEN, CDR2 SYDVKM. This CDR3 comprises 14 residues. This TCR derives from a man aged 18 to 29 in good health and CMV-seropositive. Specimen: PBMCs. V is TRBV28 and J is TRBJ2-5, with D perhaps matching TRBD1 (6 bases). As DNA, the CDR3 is TGTGCCAGCGGAGGTGAGGACAGTCAAGAGACCCAGTACTTC. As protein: CASGGEDSQETQYF.